The present T cell receptor beta chain was sequenced within a study of blood T cells in healthy people across ages. In the study overall: Capture via template switching afforded approximately one barcoded beta molecule per two T cells. Study outcomes and limitations: Strong correlation linked observed beta diversity and percent naive T cells.

On this clonotype: What it binds is unknown.

In each sample, at least 6.5 million PBMCs were isolated. The amount of total RNA extracted per sample was at least 5 micrograms. CDR1 and CDR2 from the germline V gene are DFQATT and SNEGSKA (reference sequence). The CDR3 loop spans 14 amino acids. V shed 5 bases and J shed 1 base, with 14 bases lying between them. PCR was performed a second time for about 7 to 12 cycles using a sample-barcoded 5' primer and a J-beta primer mix. Each CDR3 protein is one row after TCRdb ran MiXCR on the 5' RACE reads. The sample holds roughly 700,000 distinct CDR3 sequences, roughly 50% seen once. This TCR came from a woman aged 55-69 years in good health. Specimen: blood. The chain combines TRBV20-1 with TRBJ1-1, with a weak D call TRBD1 (6 bases). The CDR3 bases are TGCAGTGCTGGGGGGGGGACACAGAACACTGAAGCTTTCTTT. It is translated as CSAGGGTQNTEAFF.